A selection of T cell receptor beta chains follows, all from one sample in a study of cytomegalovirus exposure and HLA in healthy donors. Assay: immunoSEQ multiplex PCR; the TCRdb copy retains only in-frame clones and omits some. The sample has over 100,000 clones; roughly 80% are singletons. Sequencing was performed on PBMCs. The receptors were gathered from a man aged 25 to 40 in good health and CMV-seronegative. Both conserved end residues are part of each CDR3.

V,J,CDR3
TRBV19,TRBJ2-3,CASSLGLARNTDTQYF
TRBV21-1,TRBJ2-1,CASSGGGDLYNEQFF
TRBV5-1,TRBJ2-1,CASSLAGVEEQFF
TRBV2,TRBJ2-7,CASSEQRAGYEQYF
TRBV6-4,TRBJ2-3,CASSDSSAGGSDTQYF
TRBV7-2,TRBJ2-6,CASSLVASGANGLTF
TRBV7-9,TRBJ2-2,CASSPHGVWGPTDTGELFF
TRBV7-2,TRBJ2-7,CASSLGAFPDEQYF
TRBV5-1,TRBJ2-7,CASSSGLAENYEQYF
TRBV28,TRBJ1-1,CASSYGTSAGFF
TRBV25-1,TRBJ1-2,CASTQGGQGYGYTF
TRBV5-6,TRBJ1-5,CASSFGDNQPQHF
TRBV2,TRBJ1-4,CASQQGVKEKLFF
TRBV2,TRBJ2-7,CASSPDQASYEQYF
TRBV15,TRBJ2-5,CATSAGRGQETQYF
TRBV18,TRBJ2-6,CASSPRGGSSGANVLTF
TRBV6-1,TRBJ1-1,CASATRGPNTEAFF
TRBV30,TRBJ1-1,CAWAIENTEAFF
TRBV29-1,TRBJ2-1,CSVDGLESRSYNEQFF
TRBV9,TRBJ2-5,CASSVSGGETQYF
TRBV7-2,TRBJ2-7,CASSLSFGGSYEQYF
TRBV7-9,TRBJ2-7,CASSFDSSDSSYEQYF
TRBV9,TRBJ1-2,CASSVGAGAPRYTF
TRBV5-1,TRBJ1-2,CASSLEAGANYGYTF
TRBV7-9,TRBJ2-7,CSSSPPGQGLRDEQYF
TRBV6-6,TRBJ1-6,CASRSPGSNSPLHF
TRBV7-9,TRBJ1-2,CASSLALAGDYGYTF
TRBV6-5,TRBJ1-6,CASSSRTVQYNSPLHF
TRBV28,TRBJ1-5,CASSLDRGSQPQHF
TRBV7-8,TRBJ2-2,CASSLGAGSGELFF
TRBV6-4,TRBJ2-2,CASSGQNTGELFF
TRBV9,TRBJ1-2,CASSPQGAHHYGYTF
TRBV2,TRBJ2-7,CASSEQGQGSDEQYF
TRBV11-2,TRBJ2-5,CASSLTYALQETQYF
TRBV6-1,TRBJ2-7,CASSEALAGPYEQYF
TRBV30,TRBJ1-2,CAWTFDRTLRYGYTF
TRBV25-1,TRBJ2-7,CASIKTGGDEQYF
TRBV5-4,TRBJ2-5,CASSGDRGGETQYF
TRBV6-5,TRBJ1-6,CASSYRGIASPLHF
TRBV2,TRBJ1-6,CASSLLTGSNSPLHF
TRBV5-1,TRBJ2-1,CASSHGQGGGEQFF
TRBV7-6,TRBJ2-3,CASSLGRRRGGSTDTQYF
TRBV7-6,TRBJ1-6,CASSSTGNSPLHF
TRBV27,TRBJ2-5,CASSRGLAQETQYF
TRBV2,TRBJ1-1,CASTGGPNTEAFF
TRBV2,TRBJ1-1,CASSEQEGAFF
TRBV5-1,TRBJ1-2,CASSLVSQGAEGYTF
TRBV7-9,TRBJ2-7,CASSLASGTKQYF
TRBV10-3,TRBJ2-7,CAISESVVFTRDRGTDEQYF
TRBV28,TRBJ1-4,CASSIGQGAPLNEKLFF
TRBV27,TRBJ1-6,CASSFRDSPLHF
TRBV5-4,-,CASSSRDRASYEQYF
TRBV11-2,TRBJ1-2,CASSPFPGQGVEGYTF
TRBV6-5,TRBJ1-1,CASSRTGVGSEAFF
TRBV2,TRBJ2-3,CASKGGADTQYF
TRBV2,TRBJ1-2,CASSELGREGYTF
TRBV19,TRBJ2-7,CASSISQGVYEQYF
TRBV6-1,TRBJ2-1,CASSVLAGFNEQFF
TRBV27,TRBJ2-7,CASSLSMRFRGGASEQYF
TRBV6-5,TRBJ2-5,CASSRKGPETQYF